The 24 T cell receptor beta chains given below trace back to one sample, sequenced in a study of a mutant IDH1 vaccine in newly diagnosed glioma. Clones were sequenced by immunoSEQ multiplex PCR, and TCRdb holds only the in-frame ones, with some missing. This sample has about 54,000 clones, with approximately 81% found just once. Time point: baseline, week 1 (first vaccination visit). Treatment given: pre-vaccination baseline after standard-of-care therapy. Specimen: PBMCs, collected from a glioma patient treated with radiotherapy, temozolomide or both. The receptors here all came from a young man with glioma.

This chain joins TRBV19 and TRBJ1-5; D is unresolved. The ends were cut back, 3 bases at V and 1 base at J, with 4 bases in the middle. This CDR3 contains 13 residues. The germline V gene has CDR1 LNHDA and CDR2 SQIVND (reference sequence). The CDR3: CASSIESNQPQHF. CDR3 bases: TGTGCCAGTAGTATCGAAAGCAATCAGCCCCAGCATTTT.

The chain uses TRBV5-6 and TRBJ2-6; possible D gene TRBD1, 6 bases. The CDR3 has 18 residues. Deletions cut 4 bases from V and 1 base from J, with 18 bases between. The germline CDR1 and CDR2 sequences are SGHDT and YYEEEE. The CDR3 DNA reads TGTGCCAGCAGCGGTACAGGGAGTTATTTGTCTGGGGCCAACGTCCTGACTTTC. Encoded protein: CASSGTGSYLSGANVLTF.

The V and J genes are TRBV29-1 and TRBJ2-5; D not resolved. CDR3 length: 13 amino acids. Trimming removed 4 bases from V and 4 bases from J, with 13 bases in between. Germline V gene sequence: CDR1 SQVTM, CDR2 ANQGSEA. The CDR3 loop reads CSVGNRGGETQYF. The CDR3 DNA reads TGCAGCGTTGGGAATAGAGGTGGAGAGACCCAGTACTTC.

This sequence joins TRBV6-5 and TRBJ1-1; D may be TRBD1 (5 bases). V was trimmed by 8 bases and J by 2 bases, leaving 18 bases between them. CDR1 and CDR2 (germline): MNHEY, SVGAGI. The CDR3 is 15 residues long. The CDR3 DNA reads TGTGCCAGCTTGGCGGACACGACTGATAACACTGAAGCTTTCTTT. Its translation is CASLADTTDNTEAFF.

The rearrangement joins TRBV6-6 to TRBJ1-1, with unresolved D. This CDR3 is built from 14 residues. V dropped 2 bases and J dropped 1 base, with 8 bases sitting between them. Germline CDR1 is MNHNY and CDR2 is SVGAGI (reference sequence). The CDR3 nucleotides are TGTGCCAGCAGTTACGACCCAAAGAACACTGAAGCTTTCTTT. Translated, it gives CASSYDPKNTEAFF.

Notes on this clone: Additional DNA sequences in this sample encode the identical CDR3. The V gene is TRBV7-2, the J gene TRBJ1-1; D gene ambiguous. There are 13 residues in the CDR3. Germline V CDR1 and CDR2: SGHTA, FQGNSA. V was clipped by 2 bases and J by 3 bases, with 7 bases between them. The CDR3 here is CASSLSRDTEAFF. The DNA for the CDR3 is TGTGCCAGCAGCTTATCTAGGGACACTGAAGCTTTCTTT.

The genes are TRBV5-1 and TRBJ1-1, with D possibly TRBD1 on 6 matching bases. V was pared by 4 bases and J by 3 bases, with 13 bases between. The germline V gene encodes CDR1 SGHRS and CDR2 YFSETQ. This CDR3 spans 14 amino acids. CDR3 bases: TGCGCCAGCAGCGGGGGCGGTCCGGACACTGAAGCTTTCTTT. Protein product: CASSGGGPDTEAFF.

CDR3 region: CATGGKQNTEAFF. The CDR3 bases are TGTGCCACCGGGGGTAAACAGAACACTGAAGCTTTCTTT. This chain links TRBV10-3 with TRBJ1-1, with D possibly TRBD1 on 5 matching bases. V shed 10 bases and J shed 1 base, with 13 bases lying between them. Germline values: CDR1 ENHRY, CDR2 SYGVKD. The length of the CDR3 is 13 residues.

V gene TRBV10-3 combines with J gene TRBJ2-5, with D perhaps matching TRBD2 (5 bases). Germline CDR1 and CDR2: ENHRY and SYGVKD. Trimming removed 0 bases from V and 5 bases from J, with 10 bases in between. CDR3 size: 14 residues. CDR3 protein: CAISESKEGETQYF. CDR3 nucleotide sequence: TGTGCCATCAGTGAGTCTAAAGAGGGTGAGACCCAGTACTTC.

In its sample, this clone was seen a few times. V gene TRBV13 combines with J gene TRBJ2-5, with 10 nucleotides matching TRBD2. With 0 bases clipped from V and 5 bases from J, the junction kept 6 bases outside the gene matches. This CDR3 is built from 16 residues. CDR1 and CDR2 from the germline V gene are PRHDT and FYEKMQ (reference sequence). DNA for the CDR3: TGTGCCAGCAGCTTAGGCAGCGGGGGGGCCGGGGAGACCCAGTACTTC. It is translated as CASSLGSGGAGETQYF.

The chain employs TRBV30 and TRBJ1-1, with no clear D. V dropped 2 bases and J dropped 0 bases, with 4 bases sitting between them. The germline gives CDR1 GTSNPN, CDR2 SVGIG (reference sequence). CDR3 size: 12 residues. The CDR3: CAWSSVNTEAFF. In DNA, the CDR3 is TGTGCCTGGAGTTCTGTGAACACTGAAGCTTTCTTT. Using reference TRBV30 and TRBJ1-1 for the parts outside the CDR3, the full variable domain is SQTIHQWPATLVQPVGSPLSLECTVEGTSNPNLYWYRQAAGRGLQLLFYSVGIGQISSEVPQNLSASRPQDRQFILSSKKLLLSDSGFYLCAWSSVNTEAFFGQGTRLTVV.

This chain uses TRBV28 with TRBJ1-1, with D uncertain. CDR1 and CDR2 from the germline V gene are MDHEN and SYDVKM. Trimming took off 10 bases at V and 0 bases at J, with 12 bases between the two ends. CDR3 length equals 13 residues. CDR3 in DNA: TGTGCCACCATCGGACGTATGAACACTGAAGCTTTCTTT. Translated, it gives CATIGRMNTEAFF.

This sequence joins TRBV6-1 and TRBJ1-5, with TRBD1 as a possible D gene (5 bases). V was shortened by 1 base and J by 1 base, with 11 bases between the two germline ends. From germline, CDR1 is MNHNS and CDR2 SASEGT. The CDR3 length is 16 residues. CDR3 in amino acids: CASSEGSGVSNQPQHF. Here the CDR3 DNA reads TGTGCCAGCAGTGAAGGATCGGGGGTAAGCAATCAGCCCCAGCATTTT.

This clone was detected only a few times. The chain carries TRBV10-3 and TRBJ2-1, with 7 bases lining up with TRBD2. Germline V gene sequence: CDR1 ENHRY, CDR2 SYGVKD. The length of the CDR3 is 14 residues. The J segment lost 1 base and the V segment lost 11 bases, leaving 8 bases of the junction unmatched. Here the CDR3 reads CAAGEVGSYNEQFF. As DNA, the CDR3 is TGTGCCGCGGGGGAGGTGGGGTCCTACAATGAGCAGTTCTTC.

There are a few counts of this clone. The chain joins TRBV19 to TRBJ1-5; 7 nucleotides line up with TRBD1. Germline V gene sequence: CDR1 LNHDA, CDR2 SQIVND (reference sequence). This CDR3 has 15 amino acids. J was trimmed by 6 bases and V by 3 bases; bases with no gene match: 8. This CDR3 is CASSITGEGGQPQHF. The CDR3 DNA is TGTGCCAGTAGTATTACAGGGGAAGGGGGTCAGCCCCAGCATTTT.

The V gene is TRBV5-6, the J gene TRBJ1-2; the D is unclear. The V gene's germline CDR1 is SGHDT and CDR2 YYEEEE. Trimming left V 4 bases short and J 2 bases short, with 12 bases between. This CDR3 region has 14 residues. The CDR3 bases are TGTGCCAGCAGCCCCGGGATGATAAACTATGGCTACACCTTC. Amino acids: CASSPGMINYGYTF.

The rearrangement joins TRBV7-8 to TRBJ1-1, with TRBD1 identical over 10 bases. J lost 3 bases, V lost 2 bases, and 9 bases had no gene match. The CDR3 totals 17 residues. Looked up from germline, CDR1 is SGHVS and CDR2 is FQNEAQ. The DNA for the CDR3 is TGTGCCAGCAGCTTACTGACAGGGGGCGCCGGGGACACTGAAGCTTTCTTT. It encodes CASSLLTGGAGDTEAFF.

V and J are TRBV4-3 and TRBJ1-1; D not certain. This CDR3 spans 15 amino acids. The V gene's germline CDR1 is LGHNA and CDR2 YSLEER. Trimming left V 0 bases short and J 0 bases short, with 8 bases between. CDR3 bases: TGCGCCAGCAGCCAAGAGGCCCTTTTGAACACTGAAGCTTTCTTT. Its translation: CASSQEALLNTEAFF.

This clone was seen a few times. This chain connects TRBV29-1 to TRBJ1-1; 7 bases line up with TRBD1. The CDR3 contains 13 residues. Germline V CDR1 and CDR2: SQVTM, ANQGSEA. With 6 bases clipped from V and 7 bases from J, the junction kept 11 bases outside the gene matches. The CDR3 region is CSVRGQSAREAFF. In DNA form, the CDR3 reads TGCAGCGTGAGGGGACAGTCCGCACGTGAAGCTTTCTTT.

The rearrangement joins TRBV7-9 to TRBJ2-2; 9 nucleotides align to TRBD2. This CDR3 contains 15 residues. The germline V gene encodes CDR1 SEHNR and CDR2 FQNEAQ (reference sequence). V lost 2 bases to trimming and J lost 5 bases; unmatched junction nucleotides: 3. The CDR3: CASSLTRGGTGELFF. The DNA for the CDR3 is TGTGCCAGCAGCTTAACGCGGGGGGGAACCGGGGAGCTGTTTTTT.

This chain joins TRBV29-1 and TRBJ2-7, with a possible D match to TRBD1 (5 bases). V was cut by 5 bases and J by 2 bases, with 10 bases left in between. The CDR3 totals 12 residues. Germline V gene lookup returns CDR1 SQVTM and CDR2 ANQGSEA. This chain's CDR3 is CSVLWGTYEQYF. Written as DNA, the CDR3 is TGCAGCGTTCTATGGGGCACCTACGAGCAGTACTTC.

CDR3 in DNA: TGTGCCAGCAGTTACTCCCTAGGAAACTCTGGAAACACCATATATTTT. This codes for CASSYSLGNSGNTIYF. This chain connects TRBV6-5 to TRBJ1-3; no clear D gene. Trimming stripped 0 bases from V and 0 bases from J, with 9 bases between. Looked up from germline, CDR1 is MNHEY and CDR2 is SVGAGI. This CDR3 has 16 residues.

The rearrangement links TRBV2 to TRBJ2-7, with D unresolved. The CDR3 spans 13 residues. CDR1 SNHLY and CDR2 FYNNEI come from the germline V gene. Trimming pared 8 bases from V and 3 bases from J, leaving 14 bases between. The chain's CDR3 is CASRPEVRYEQYF. CDR3 nucleotide sequence: TGTGCCAGCCGCCCTGAAGTCCGCTACGAGCAGTACTTC.

The rearrangement uses TRBV9 and TRBJ1-4; D may be TRBD1 (6 bases). The germline V gene has CDR1 SGDLS and CDR2 YYNGEE. The CDR3 consists of 15 residues. V was trimmed by 4 bases and J by 8 bases, leaving 18 bases between them. The chain's CDR3 is CASSPADRIKEKLFF. As DNA, the CDR3 is TGTGCCAGCAGCCCAGCGGACAGAATAAAGGAAAAACTGTTTTTT.